This TCR beta chain is drawn from a study of T cells in Graves' hyperthyroidism and ophthalmopathy. This clonotype has a count of ten or more. Antigen unknown. Study-level findings and limits: Classification by a 13 V-J model distinguished ophthalmopathy from stable hyperthyroidism. Among clonotypes expanded in thyroid above 0.001, most were also found in blood.

The germline CDR1 and CDR2 sequences are MNHNY and SVGAGI (reference sequence). V shed 5 bases, J shed 5 bases, and the junction held 10 bases outside the gene matches. CDR3 length equals 15 residues. Amplified TCR beta CDR3 regions derived from RNA transcripts. Using the HTBI primer set, a first-round RT-PCR was run on the TCR CDR3. MiXCR, run by TCRdb on the multiplex PCR reads, gives a single entry per CDR3 protein. The table lists about 510,000 distinct CDR3 sequences, over 35% of them singletons, with 44% in the top ten. The source of this sequence is an adult woman with Graves' disease, either hyperthyroidism or ophthalmopathy (not recorded which). J is TRBJ1-2 and V is TRBV6-6; 8 positions match TRBD1. The sequenced sample was peripheral blood or thyroid tissue (not recorded which). The CDR3 region has the DNA TGTGCCAGCAGTCTACCCCCAGGGGGCTGGTATGGCTACACCTTC. This codes for CASSLPPGGWYGYTF.